Here is one T cell receptor (beta chain) with its context. The data stem from a study of blood T cell repertoires in COVID-19. The overall study: Sources were T cells, B-cell-depleted T cells, or PBMCs; the material itself was cDNA or gDNA.

The CDR3 runs to 16 residues. The germline V gene has CDR1 MGHRA and CDR2 YSYEKL. V lost 3 bases, J lost 4 bases, and 5 bases stayed unmatched. Per the authors' pipeline: Amplified reference gene primers provided the basis for estimating nucleated cell counts. Clones were sequenced by immunoSEQ multiplex PCR, and TCRdb holds only the in-frame ones, with some missing. V and J calls and clone size are as listed in that table; D and trimming were resolved from the DNA. The table shows about 61,000 clones, with about 78% occurring only once. The sequenced sample consisted of peripheral blood. The clonotype originates from a man older than 75 with active or convalescent COVID-19. The J gene is TRBJ2-2, the V gene TRBV4-1, with TRBD2 identical over 10 bases. The CDR3 loop reads CASSHLGLAATGELFF. CDR3 DNA: TGCGCCAGCAGCCACCTCGGACTAGCGGCCACCGGGGAGCTGTTTTTT.